The clone carrying this T cell receptor beta chain was found a few times. Its antigen is undetermined. The sample comes from a study of CD8+ T cells in alopecia areata. Study results and limitations: Higher clonality than in normal scalp was seen in lesional scalp, especially alopecia totalis/universalis. During tofacitinib treatment, many expanded lesional clones remained in scalp and blood.

Treatment reported: oral pan-JAK inhibitor, 5-10 mg twice daily. V lost 3 bases and J lost 2; bases outside the gene matches: 8. The CDR3 covers 16 residues. Germline CDR1 and CDR2: SGHAT and FQNNGV. Reverse transcribed after extraction, RNA yielded cDNA as the sequencing template. Generated by immunoSEQ multiplex PCR, the TCRdb table keeps only in-frame clones and is missing some. The table lists under 250,000 clones, more than 60% of them singletons. This sample comprised CD4+ T cells sorted from blood, obtained at week 44, from a patient treated with tofacitinib. V is TRBV11-2 and J is TRBJ2-3; TRBD2 matches 7 bases. This receptor was identified in a human donor with alopecia areata. This CDR3 is CASSLNSAGVTDTQYF. In DNA form, the CDR3 reads TGTGCCAGCAGCTTGAATTCCGCGGGGGTCACAGATACGCAGTATTTT.